Listed below are T cell receptor beta chains from one sample, sequenced in a study of T cell responses to AZD1222 COVID-19 vaccine. Clones were read by immunoSEQ multiplex PCR, and TCRdb kept only the in-frame ones, dropping some. The profile shows approximately 140,000 clones, over 75% of them singletons. Material: peripheral blood, obtained on day 0 of AZD1222 vaccination. Every receptor here comes from an adult in good health. CDR3s include the opening cysteine and the closing phenylalanine or tryptophan. Fields, in order: CDR3 protein, CDR3 DNA, D gene, J gene, clone size, V gene. The D gene is left open where the match is weak. Only part of the rows carry a size: once, few, many, or a class if the clone is expanded.

CASSLGGAGAYNEQFF,TGTGCCAGCAGCTTAGGTGGGGCGGGGGCTTACAATGAGCAGTTCTTC,.,TRBJ2-1,.,TRBV7-2
CASSQDSLAGVGFHTGELFF,TGCGCCAGCAGCCAAGATTCACTAGCGGGGGTTGGATTTCACACCGGGGAGCTGTTTTTT,TRBD2,TRBJ2-2,few,TRBV4-1
CASSIGGGTDTQYF,TGTGCCAGCAGCATCGGGGGGGGCACAGATACGCAGTATTTT,TRBD2,TRBJ2-3,.,TRBV11-3
CASSGLTPYEQYF,TGTGCCAGCAGTGGACTTACCCCCTACGAGCAGTACTTC,.,TRBJ2-7,.,TRBV28
CASRESGVFGYTF,TGCGCCAGCAGGGAGTCAGGGGTCTTTGGCTACACCTTC,.,TRBJ1-2,.,TRBV10-2
CASSDSGGPDTQYF,TGTGCCAGCAGTGATTCGGGGGGGCCAGATACGCAGTATTTT,TRBD2,TRBJ2-3,.,TRBV6-4
CASSVDRSFNTEAFF,TGTGCCAGCAGCGTGGACAGGAGCTTCAACACTGAAGCTTTCTTT,TRBD1,TRBJ1-1,.,TRBV7-9
CATSDSPRGNEQFF,TGTGCCACCAGTGATAGCCCCCGGGGGAATGAGCAGTTCTTC,.,TRBJ2-1,once,TRBV24-1
CASSQQPGQGLTSGYTF,TGCGCCAGCAGCCAACAACCGGGACAGGGTTTAACGAGTGGCTACACCTTC,TRBD1,TRBJ1-2,.,TRBV4-3
CASSFGTAYEQYF,TGTGCCAGCTCGTTCGGGACGGCCTACGAGCAGTACTTC,.,TRBJ2-7,.,TRBV18
CASSVVPTGTGPYGYTF,TGTGCCAGCAGCGTGGTTCCCACCGGGACAGGCCCCTATGGCTACACCTTC,TRBD1,TRBJ1-2,.,TRBV9
CASGGAPYEQYF,TGTGCCAGCGGGGGGGCCCCCTACGAGCAGTACTTC,.,TRBJ2-7,.,TRBV27
CASSLEDGVLLRETQYF,TGTGCCAGCAGCTTAGAGGACGGTGTCCTTCTCAGGGAGACCCAGTACTTC,.,TRBJ2-5,.,TRBV7-2
CASSVRGSTDTQYF,TGTGCCAGCAGTGTGAGAGGGTCCACAGATACGCAGTATTTT,.,TRBJ2-3,.,TRBV2
CATSRVLFSGGNTIYF,TGTGCCACCAGCAGAGTTCTATTTTCGGGGGGAAACACCATATATTTT,.,TRBJ1-3,.,TRBV15
CASSFGGDTDTQYF,TGTGCCAGCAGTTTCGGCGGGGACACAGATACGCAGTATTTT,.,TRBJ2-3,.,TRBV27
CASSWDKAEQFF,TGTGCCAGCAGTTGGGACAAGGCTGAGCAGTTCTTC,.,TRBJ2-1,.,TRBV14
CASSEEQPATQYF,TGTGCCAGCAGTGAAGAGCAGCCTGCGACCCAGTACTTC,.,TRBJ2-5,.,TRBV27
CASSVGLEKRGVDTQYF,TGTGCCAGTAGTGTTGGACTAGAGAAAAGGGGGGTGGATACGCAGTATTTT,.,TRBJ2-3,.,TRBV19
CASSNGREGQPQHF,TGTGCCAGCAGCAACGGGAGGGAGGGTCAGCCCCAGCATTTT,.,TRBJ1-5,.,TRBV13
CASSLRLAGTTWYEQYF,TGTGCCAGCAGCTTGAGACTAGCGGGCACGACCTGGTACGAGCAGTACTTC,TRBD2,TRBJ2-7,.,TRBV11-2
CSVVTSGGYEQYF,TGCAGCGTTGTTACTAGCGGGGGCTACGAGCAGTACTTC,TRBD2,TRBJ2-7,.,TRBV29-1
CASSQDLAGDGYTF,TGCGCCAGCAGCCAAGATTTGGCAGGGGATGGCTACACCTTC,.,TRBJ1-2,.,TRBV4-3
CATSGPSGGAWEQFF,TGTGCCACCAGCGGTCCTAGCGGGGGGGCCTGGGAGCAGTTCTTC,TRBD2,TRBJ2-1,.,TRBV15
CASRLMGHSNTGELFF,TGTGCCAGCAGATTAATGGGACACTCGAACACCGGGGAGCTGTTTTTT,.,TRBJ2-2,.,TRBV13
CASGGQANEKLFF,TGCGCCAGTGGGGGACAGGCGAATGAAAAACTGTTTTTT,TRBD1,TRBJ1-4,.,TRBV5-1
CASRPTSGQNIQYF,TGTGCCAGCAGGCCGACTAGCGGACAAAACATTCAGTACTTC,TRBD2,TRBJ2-4,.,TRBV11-2
CASSQGEDSPNEKLFF,TGCGCCAGCAGCCAGGGAGAAGACAGCCCGAATGAAAAACTGTTTTTT,.,TRBJ1-4,.,TRBV4-3
CASSLLGPHSSGYTF,TGTGCCAGCAGTTTACTAGGTCCCCACTCTTCTGGCTACACCTTC,.,TRBJ1-2,.,TRBV27
CATSRGPEGAGNTIYF,TGTGCCACCAGCAGGGGCCCCGAGGGGGCTGGAAACACCATATATTTT,.,TRBJ1-3,.,TRBV15
CASGRDRAETQYF,TGTGCCAGCGGCCGGGACAGGGCAGAGACCCAGTACTTC,TRBD1,TRBJ2-5,.,TRBV18
CASSIGDNYYNEQFF,TGTGCCAGTAGTATTGGGGACAACTACTACAATGAGCAGTTCTTC,.,TRBJ2-1,.,TRBV19
CASSYVRIAVYNEQFF,TGTGCCAGCAGTTACGTCAGAATAGCGGTCTACAATGAGCAGTTCTTC,.,TRBJ2-1,.,TRBV6-5
CASSLAAGEGQETQYF,TGTGCCAGCAGCTTAGCAGCGGGGGAAGGACAAGAGACCCAGTACTTC,TRBD2,TRBJ2-5,once,TRBV7-8
CASSLGSVRAMSGNTIYF,TGTGCCAGCAGCTTGGGGTCGGTCAGGGCTATGTCGGGAAACACCATATATTTT,.,TRBJ1-3,.,TRBV5-6
CASSYQSYEQYF,TGTGCCAGCAGCTACCAATCCTACGAGCAGTACTTC,.,TRBJ2-7,.,TRBV7-8
CASRRETGVRGLYEQYF,TGTGCCAGCAGGCGTGAGACAGGGGTTAGAGGGTTATACGAGCAGTACTTC,TRBD1,TRBJ2-7,.,TRBV2
CASSQVGRGGRDEQFF,TGTGCCAGCAGCCAAGTTGGAAGGGGGGGCAGGGATGAGCAGTTCTTC,.,TRBJ2-1,.,TRBV3-1/TRBV3-2
CASSQQPNTGELFF,TGCGCCAGCAGCCAACAGCCGAACACCGGGGAGCTGTTTTTT,.,TRBJ2-2,.,TRBV4-3
CASSYDIGSYNEQFF,TGCGCCAGCAGCTACGACATCGGATCCTACAATGAGCAGTTCTTC,.,TRBJ2-1,once,TRBV5-1
CSAATGYGYTF,TGCAGTGCTGCAACTGGGTATGGCTACACCTTC,.,TRBJ1-2,.,TRBV20-1
CASSSTGANYGYTF,TGCGCCAGCAGCTCGACAGGGGCCAACTATGGCTACACCTTC,TRBD1,TRBJ1-2,.,TRBV5-1
CASSPWGQDRDFYAGNTIYF,TGTGCCAGCAGCCCCTGGGGCCAGGACAGGGACTTTTACGCTGGAAACACCATATATTTT,TRBD1,TRBJ1-3,.,TRBV6-6
CASSLSGKGEEKLFF,TGTGCCAGCAGTTTATCGGGCAAAGGGGAGGAAAAACTGTTTTTT,.,TRBJ1-4,.,TRBV28
CASSAQGGQETQYF,TGTGCCAGCAGCGCACAGGGCGGTCAAGAGACCCAGTACTTC,.,TRBJ2-5,.,TRBV9
CAWSVSLEQYF,TGTGCCTGGAGTGTAAGCCTCGAGCAGTACTTC,.,TRBJ2-7,.,TRBV30
CASSFRANTGELFF,TGCGCCAGCAGCTTCCGGGCGAACACCGGGGAGCTGTTTTTT,.,TRBJ2-2,.,TRBV5-1
CASSSLGGWGYTF,TGTGCCAGCAGCTCCCTCGGGGGATGGGGCTACACCTTC,.,TRBJ1-2,once,TRBV7-9
CASRGTANTGELFF,TGTGCCAGCAGGGGGACAGCGAACACCGGGGAGCTGTTTTTT,TRBD1,TRBJ2-2,.,TRBV27
CSASRPNSPLHF,TGCAGTGCTAGTCGTCCAAATTCACCCCTCCACTTT,.,TRBJ1-6,.,TRBV20-1
CASRYTEAFF,TGTGCCAGCAGGTACACTGAAGCTTTCTTT,.,TRBJ1-1,.,TRBV7-9
CASSPGQSNTEAFF,TGTGCCAGCTCACCTGGACAATCGAACACTGAAGCTTTCTTT,.,TRBJ1-1,.,TRBV18
CASGLVLRESYNEQFF,TGTGCTAGTGGTTTGGTTCTGCGGGAGTCCTACAATGAGCAGTTCTTC,TRBD2,TRBJ2-1,.,TRBV12-5
CASSFRAATTEAFF,TGTGCCAGCAGTTTCCGGGCGGCGACGACTGAAGCTTTCTTT,.,TRBJ1-1,.,TRBV28
CASSQGAFGAANEQFF,TGCGCCAGCAGCCAAGGAGCATTCGGGGCGGCCAATGAGCAGTTCTTC,.,TRBJ2-1,.,TRBV4-3
CASSERQGRNGYTF,TGTGCCAGCAGTGAGAGACAGGGAAGGAATGGCTACACCTTC,TRBD1,TRBJ1-2,.,TRBV25-1
CASSLNTGELFF,TGTGCCAGCAGCCTTAATACCGGGGAGCTGTTTTTT,.,TRBJ2-2,.,TRBV7-2
CASSLAGLEETQYF,TGTGCCAGCAGTTTGGCGGGTCTGGAAGAGACCCAGTACTTC,.,TRBJ2-5,.,TRBV27